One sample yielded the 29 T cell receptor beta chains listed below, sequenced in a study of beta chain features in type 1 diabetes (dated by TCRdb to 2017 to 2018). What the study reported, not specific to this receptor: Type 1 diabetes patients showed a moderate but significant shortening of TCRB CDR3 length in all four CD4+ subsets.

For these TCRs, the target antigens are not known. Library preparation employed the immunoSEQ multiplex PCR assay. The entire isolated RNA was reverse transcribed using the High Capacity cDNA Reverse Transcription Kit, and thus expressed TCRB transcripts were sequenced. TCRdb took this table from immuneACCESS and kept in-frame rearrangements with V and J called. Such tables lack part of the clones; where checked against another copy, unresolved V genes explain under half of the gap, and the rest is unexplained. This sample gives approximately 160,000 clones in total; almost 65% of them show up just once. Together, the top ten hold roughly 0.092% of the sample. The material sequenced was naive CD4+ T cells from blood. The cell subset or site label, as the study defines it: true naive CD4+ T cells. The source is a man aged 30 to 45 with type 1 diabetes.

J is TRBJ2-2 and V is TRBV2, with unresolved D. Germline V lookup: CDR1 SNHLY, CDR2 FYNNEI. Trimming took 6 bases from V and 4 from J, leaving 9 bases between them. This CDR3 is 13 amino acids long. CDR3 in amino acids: CASSPSGTGELFF. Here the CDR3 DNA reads TGTGCCAGCAGCCCCAGTGGCACCGGGGAGCTGTTTTTT.

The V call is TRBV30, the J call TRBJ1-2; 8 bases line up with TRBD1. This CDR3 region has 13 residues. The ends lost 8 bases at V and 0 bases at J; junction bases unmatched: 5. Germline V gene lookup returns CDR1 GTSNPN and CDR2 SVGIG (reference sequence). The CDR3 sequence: CAQGQGSNYGYTF. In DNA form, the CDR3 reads TGTGCCCAAGGACAGGGATCTAACTATGGCTACACCTTC.

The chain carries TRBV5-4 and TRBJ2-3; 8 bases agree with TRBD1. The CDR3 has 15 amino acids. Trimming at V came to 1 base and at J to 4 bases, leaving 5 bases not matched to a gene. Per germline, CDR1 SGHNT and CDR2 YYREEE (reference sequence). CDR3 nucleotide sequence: TGTGCCAGCAGCTTGCCCGGGACAGGCGCAGATACGCAGTATTTT. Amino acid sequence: CASSLPGTGADTQYF.

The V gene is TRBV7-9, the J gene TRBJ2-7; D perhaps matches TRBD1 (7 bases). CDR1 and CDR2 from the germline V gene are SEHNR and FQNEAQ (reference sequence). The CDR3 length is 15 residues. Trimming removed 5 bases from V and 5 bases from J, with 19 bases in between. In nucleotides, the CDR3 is TGTGCCAGCAGCGACGTGGAGGGGGCCACCCACGAGCAGTACTTC. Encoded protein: CASSDVEGATHEQYF.

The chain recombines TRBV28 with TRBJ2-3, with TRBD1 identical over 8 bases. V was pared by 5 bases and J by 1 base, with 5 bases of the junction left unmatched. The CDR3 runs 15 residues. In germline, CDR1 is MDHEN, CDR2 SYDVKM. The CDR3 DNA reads TGTGCCAGCAGTCTCCGGACAGGGCGCACAGATACGCAGTATTTT. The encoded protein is CASSLRTGRTDTQYF.

The chain's CDR3 is CASSLAAPGRDTQYF. CDR3 DNA: TGTGCCAGCAGCTTAGCAGCGCCAGGGCGAGATACGCAGTATTTT. The chain links TRBV7-2 to TRBJ2-3, with D maybe TRBD1 (5 bases). The CDR3 is made up of 15 amino acids. Germline loops: CDR1 SGHTA, CDR2 FQGNSA. V was shortened by 0 bases and J by 5 bases, with 12 bases between the two germline ends. The full variable domain, its missing parts supplied by reference TRBV7-2 and TRBJ2-3, is GAGVSQSPSNKVTEKGKDVELRCDPISGHTALYWYRQSLGQGLEFLIYFQGNSAPDKSGLPSDRFSAERTGGSVSTLTIQRTQQEDSAVYLCASSLAAPGRDTQYFGPGTRLTVL.

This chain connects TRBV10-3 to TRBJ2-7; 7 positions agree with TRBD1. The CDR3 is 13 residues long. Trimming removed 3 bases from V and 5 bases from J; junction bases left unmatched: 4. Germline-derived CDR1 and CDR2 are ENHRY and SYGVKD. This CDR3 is CAISEEGQHEQYF. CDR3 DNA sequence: TGTGCCATCAGTGAAGAGGGACAGCACGAGCAGTACTTC.

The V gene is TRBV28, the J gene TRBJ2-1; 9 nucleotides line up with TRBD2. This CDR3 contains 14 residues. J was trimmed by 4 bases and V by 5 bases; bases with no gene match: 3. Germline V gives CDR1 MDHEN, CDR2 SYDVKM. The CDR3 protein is CASSRGLAYNEQFF. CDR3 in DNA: TGTGCCAGCAGTCGCGGACTAGCGTACAATGAGCAGTTCTTC.

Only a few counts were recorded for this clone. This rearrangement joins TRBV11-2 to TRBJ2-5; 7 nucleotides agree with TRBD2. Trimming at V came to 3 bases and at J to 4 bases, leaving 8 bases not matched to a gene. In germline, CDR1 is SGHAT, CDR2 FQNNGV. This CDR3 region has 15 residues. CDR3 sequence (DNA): TGTGCCAGCAGCTTTGTCCCCGGCGGGGGAGAGACCCAGTACTTC. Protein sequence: CASSFVPGGGETQYF.

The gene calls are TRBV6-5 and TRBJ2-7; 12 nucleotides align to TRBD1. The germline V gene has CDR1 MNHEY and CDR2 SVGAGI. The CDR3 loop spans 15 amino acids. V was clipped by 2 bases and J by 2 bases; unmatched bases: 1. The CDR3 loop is CASSYRDRGPYEQYF. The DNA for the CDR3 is TGTGCCAGCAGTTACCGGGACAGGGGGCCCTACGAGCAGTACTTC.

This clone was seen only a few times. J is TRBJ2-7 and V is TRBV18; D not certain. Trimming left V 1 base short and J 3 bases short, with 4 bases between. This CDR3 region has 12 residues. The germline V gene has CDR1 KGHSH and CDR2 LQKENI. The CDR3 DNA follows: TGTGCCAGCTCACCACGGAGCTACGAGCAGTACTTC. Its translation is CASSPRSYEQYF.

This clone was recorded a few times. CDR3 DNA sequence: TGCAGCGTCGAGGGGGACAGGAGGCCAGATACGCAGTATTTT. Translated, it gives CSVEGDRRPDTQYF. The rearrangement uses TRBV29-1 and TRBJ2-3; 8 bases line up with TRBD1. This CDR3 comprises 14 residues. The V and J ends lost 6 bases and 4 bases, in that order; junction bases with no gene match: 9. CDR1 is SQVTM and CDR2 is ANQGSEA in the germline V gene.

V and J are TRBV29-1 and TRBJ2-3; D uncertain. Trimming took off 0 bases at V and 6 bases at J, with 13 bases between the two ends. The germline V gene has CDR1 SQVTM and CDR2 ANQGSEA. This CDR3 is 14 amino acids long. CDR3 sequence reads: CSVEDPRAGDTQYF. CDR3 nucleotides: TGCAGCGTTGAAGATCCCCGAGCCGGGGATACGCAGTATTTT.

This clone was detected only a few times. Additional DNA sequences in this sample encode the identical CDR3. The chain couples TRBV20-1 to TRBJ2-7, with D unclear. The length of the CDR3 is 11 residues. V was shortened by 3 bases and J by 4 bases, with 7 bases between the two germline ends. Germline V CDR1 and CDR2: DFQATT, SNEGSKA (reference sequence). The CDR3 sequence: CSARRGYEQYF. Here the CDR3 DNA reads TGCAGTGCTAGGAGAGGATACGAGCAGTACTTC.

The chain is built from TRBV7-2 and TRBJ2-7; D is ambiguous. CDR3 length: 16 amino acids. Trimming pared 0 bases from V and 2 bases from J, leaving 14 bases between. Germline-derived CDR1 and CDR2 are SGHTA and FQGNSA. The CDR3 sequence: CASSLARSGAAYEQYF. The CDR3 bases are TGTGCCAGCAGCTTAGCCAGGTCAGGCGCTGCCTACGAGCAGTACTTC.

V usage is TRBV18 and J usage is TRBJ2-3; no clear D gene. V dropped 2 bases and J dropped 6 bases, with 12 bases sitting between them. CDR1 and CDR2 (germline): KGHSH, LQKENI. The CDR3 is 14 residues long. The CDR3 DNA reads TGTGCCAGCTCACCAGGGCTCGAGAAGGATACGCAGTATTTT. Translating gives CASSPGLEKDTQYF.

The CDR3: CASSRNPGGTEAFF. For the CDR3, the DNA is TGTGCCAGCAGCCGTAATCCAGGGGGCACTGAAGCTTTCTTT. This rearrangement joins TRBV9 to TRBJ1-1, with 7 bases fitting TRBD1. V lost 4 bases, J lost 4 bases, and 7 bases stayed unmatched. Germline assignment: CDR1 SGDLS and CDR2 YYNGEE. The CDR3 extends over 14 amino acids.

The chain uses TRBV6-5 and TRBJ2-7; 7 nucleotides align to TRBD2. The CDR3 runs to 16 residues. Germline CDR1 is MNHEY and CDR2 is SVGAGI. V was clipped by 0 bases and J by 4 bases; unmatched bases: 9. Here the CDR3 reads CASSYSSQRGRYEQYF. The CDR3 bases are TGTGCCAGCAGTTACTCGTCACAGCGGGGACGTTACGAGCAGTACTTC.

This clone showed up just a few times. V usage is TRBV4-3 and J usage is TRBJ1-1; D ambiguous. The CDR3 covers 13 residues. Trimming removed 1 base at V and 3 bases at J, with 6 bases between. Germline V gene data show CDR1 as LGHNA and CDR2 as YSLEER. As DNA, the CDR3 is TGCGCCAGCAGCCAAGTAGGTGACACTGAAGCTTTCTTT. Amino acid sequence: CASSQVGDTEAFF.

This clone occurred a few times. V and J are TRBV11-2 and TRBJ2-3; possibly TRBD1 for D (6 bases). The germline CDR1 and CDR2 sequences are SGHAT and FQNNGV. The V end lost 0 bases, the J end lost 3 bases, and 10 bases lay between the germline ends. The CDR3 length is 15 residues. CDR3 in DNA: TGTGCCAGCAGCTTAGAGGGGGCGAGGACAGATACGCAGTATTTT. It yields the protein CASSLEGARTDTQYF.

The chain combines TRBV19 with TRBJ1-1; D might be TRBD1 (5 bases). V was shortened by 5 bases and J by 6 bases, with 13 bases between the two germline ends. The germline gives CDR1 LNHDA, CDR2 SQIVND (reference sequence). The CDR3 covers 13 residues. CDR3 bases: TGTGCCAGTAGTTATGACAGAGGCGCTGAAGCTTTCTTT. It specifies CASSYDRGAEAFF.

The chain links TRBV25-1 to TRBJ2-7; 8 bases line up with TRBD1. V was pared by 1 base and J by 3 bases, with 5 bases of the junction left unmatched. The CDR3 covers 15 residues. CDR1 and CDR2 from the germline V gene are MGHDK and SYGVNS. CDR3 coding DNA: TGTGCCAGCAGTGAATGGGGACAGGTCGACTACGAGCAGTACTTC. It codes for CASSEWGQVDYEQYF.

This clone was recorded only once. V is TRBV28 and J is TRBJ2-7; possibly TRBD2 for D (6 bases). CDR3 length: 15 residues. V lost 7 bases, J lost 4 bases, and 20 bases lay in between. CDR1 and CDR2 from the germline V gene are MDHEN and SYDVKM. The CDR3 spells CASTRQAGPGYEQYF. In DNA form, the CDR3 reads TGTGCCAGCACCCGCCAGGCGGGACCAGGGTACGAGCAGTACTTC.

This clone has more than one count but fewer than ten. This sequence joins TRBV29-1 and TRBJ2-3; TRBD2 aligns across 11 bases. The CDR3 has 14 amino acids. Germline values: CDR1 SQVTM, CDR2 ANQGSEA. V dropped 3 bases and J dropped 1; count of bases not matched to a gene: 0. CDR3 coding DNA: TGCAGCGTTGAGACTAGCGGGGGCACAGATACGCAGTATTTT. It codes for CSVETSGGTDTQYF.

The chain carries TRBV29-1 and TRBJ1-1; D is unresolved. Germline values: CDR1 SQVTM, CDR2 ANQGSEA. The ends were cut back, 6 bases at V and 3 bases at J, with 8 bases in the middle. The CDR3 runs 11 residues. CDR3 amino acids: CSVLDYTEAFF. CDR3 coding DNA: TGCAGCGTCTTGGATTACACTGAAGCTTTCTTT.

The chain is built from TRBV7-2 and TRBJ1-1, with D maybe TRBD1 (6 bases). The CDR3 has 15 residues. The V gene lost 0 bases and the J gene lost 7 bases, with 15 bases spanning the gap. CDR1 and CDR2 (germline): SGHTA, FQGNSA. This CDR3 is CASSLAGAHPDEAFF. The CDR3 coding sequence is TGTGCCAGCAGCTTAGCGGGGGCCCACCCGGATGAAGCTTTCTTT. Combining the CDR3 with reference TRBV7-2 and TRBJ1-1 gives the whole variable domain GAGVSQSPSNKVTEKGKDVELRCDPISGHTALYWYRQSLGQGLEFLIYFQGNSAPDKSGLPSDRFSAERTGGSVSTLTIQRTQQEDSAVYLCASSLAGAHPDEAFFGQGTRLTVV.

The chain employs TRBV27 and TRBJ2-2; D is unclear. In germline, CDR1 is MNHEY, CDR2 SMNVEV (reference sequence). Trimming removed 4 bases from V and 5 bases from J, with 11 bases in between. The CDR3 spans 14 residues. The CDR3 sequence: CASSSGPLTGELFF. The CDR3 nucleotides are TGTGCCAGCAGTTCCGGGCCATTGACCGGGGAGCTGTTTTTT.

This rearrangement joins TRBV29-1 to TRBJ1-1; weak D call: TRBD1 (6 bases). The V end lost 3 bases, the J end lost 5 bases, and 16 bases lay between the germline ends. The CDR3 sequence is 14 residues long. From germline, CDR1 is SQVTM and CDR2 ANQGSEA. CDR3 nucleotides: TGCAGCGTTGAGCTACAGGAGGGGGTAACTGAAGCTTTCTTT. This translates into CSVELQEGVTEAFF.

The CDR3 spells CASSTLGDNEQFF. The CDR3 coding sequence is TGTGCCAGCAGTACTCTAGGGGACAATGAGCAGTTCTTC. The chain carries TRBV28 and TRBJ2-1, with a possible D match to TRBD1 (5 bases). Between the trimmed V and J ends, which lost 5 bases and 5 bases, there was a span of 10 bases. The CDR3 runs to 13 residues. Germline V gene data show CDR1 as MDHEN and CDR2 as SYDVKM. Variable domain in full (rest from reference TRBV28 and TRBJ2-1): DVKVTQSSRYLVKRTGEKVFLECVQDMDHENMFWYRQDPGLGLRLIYFSYDVKMKEKGDIPEGYSVSREKKERFSLILESASTNQTSMYLCASSTLGDNEQFFGPGTRLTVL.